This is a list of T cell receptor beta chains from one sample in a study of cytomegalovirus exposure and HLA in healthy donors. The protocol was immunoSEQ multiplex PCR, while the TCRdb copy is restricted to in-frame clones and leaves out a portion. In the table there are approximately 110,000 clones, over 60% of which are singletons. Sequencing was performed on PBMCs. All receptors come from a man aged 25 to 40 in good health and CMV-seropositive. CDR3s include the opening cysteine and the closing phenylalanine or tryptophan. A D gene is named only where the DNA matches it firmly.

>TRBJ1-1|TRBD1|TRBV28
CASSADRGMRHTEAFF
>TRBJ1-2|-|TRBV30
CAWSVRDCRYPF
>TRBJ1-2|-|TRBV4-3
CASSQDYMPNYGYTF
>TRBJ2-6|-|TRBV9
CASSASIVSGANVLTF
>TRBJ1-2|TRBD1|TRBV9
CASSDRQGAGYGYTF
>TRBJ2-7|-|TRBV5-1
CASSVQGNEQYF
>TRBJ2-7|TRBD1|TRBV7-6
CASSSGQGLYEQYF
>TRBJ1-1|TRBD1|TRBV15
CATSRARGQGTEAFF
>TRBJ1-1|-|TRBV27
CASRGAGAPMDTEAFF
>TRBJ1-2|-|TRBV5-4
CASSSPTANYGYTF
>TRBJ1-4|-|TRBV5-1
CASAQGSSEKLFF
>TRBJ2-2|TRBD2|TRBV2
CASSATSGGADGELFF
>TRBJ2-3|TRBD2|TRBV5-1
CASSQEAGGLWSDTQYF
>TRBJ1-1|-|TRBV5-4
CASSFGQMNTEAFF
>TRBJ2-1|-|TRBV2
CASSEELLNEQFF
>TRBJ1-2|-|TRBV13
CASSLEHLNGYTF
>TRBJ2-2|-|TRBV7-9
CASSSLTGELFF
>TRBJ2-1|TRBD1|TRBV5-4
CASSLVVGQGYNEQFF
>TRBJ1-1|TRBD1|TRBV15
CATSRGQGARSMAEAFF
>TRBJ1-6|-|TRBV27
CASSFSVAPGSYNSPLHF
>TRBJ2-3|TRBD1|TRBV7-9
CASSPPKDRTAPSTDTQYF
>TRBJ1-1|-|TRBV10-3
CAISGANTDAFF